The 21 T cell receptor beta chains in this list originate from one sample, sequenced in a study of cytomegalovirus exposure and HLA in healthy donors. Primers: 60 Vbeta forward and 13 Jbeta reverse. Clones were read by immunoSEQ multiplex PCR, and TCRdb kept only the in-frame ones, dropping some. This table holds fewer than 150,000 clones, 75% to 85% found once. Input material: PBMCs. These TCRs come from a man aged 40-49 years in good health and CMV-seronegative.

CDR3 in DNA: TGCGCCAGCAGCCAGATACAGGGGGCCGGGACTGAAGCTTTCTTT. It yields the protein CASSQIQGAGTEAFF. This chain joins TRBV5-1 and TRBJ1-1; TRBD1 aligns across 9 bases. This CDR3 region has 15 residues. The V and J ends lost 4 bases and 5 bases, in that order; junction bases with no gene match: 9. Germline CDR1 SGHRS, CDR2 YFSETQ.

The chain has TRBV10-3 and TRBJ2-3; TRBD2 aligns across 7 bases. Germline trimming cut 0 bases from V and 0 bases from J; bases unmatched to any gene: 3. Germline CDR1 and CDR2: ENHRY and SYGVKD. The CDR3 is made up of 16 amino acids. CDR3 protein: CAISESPAGSTDTQYF. The CDR3 nucleotides are TGTGCCATCAGTGAGTCGCCAGCGGGAAGCACAGATACGCAGTATTTT.

The chain links TRBV7-9 to TRBJ1-5; TRBD1 agrees at 7 bases. V lost 4 bases to trimming and J lost 6 bases; unmatched junction nucleotides: 6. CDR1 is SEHNR, CDR2 FQNEAQ, per germline (reference sequence). The CDR3 is made up of 14 amino acids. For the CDR3, the DNA is TGTGCCAGCAGCTCACAGGGGTTCAGTCAGCCCCAGCATTTT. The encoded protein is CASSSQGFSQPQHF. Drawing the rest from reference TRBV7-9 and TRBJ1-5, the complete variable domain is DTGVSQNPRHKITKRGQNVTFRCDPISEHNRLYWYRQTLGQGPEFLTYFQNEAQLEKSRLLSDRFSAERPKGSFSTLEIQRTEQGDSAMYLCASSSQGFSQPQHFGDGTRLSIL.

The chain combines TRBV7-3 with TRBJ2-1, with 9 bases fitting TRBD1. CDR3 length: 16 amino acids. The junction had 5 bases not matched to a gene; V was cut back by 0 bases and J by 5 bases. Germline V lookup: CDR1 SGHTA, CDR2 FQGTGA. This CDR3 is CASSLTSRQGDNEQFF. For the CDR3, the DNA is TGTGCCAGCAGCTTAACAAGTCGACAGGGGGACAATGAGCAGTTCTTC.

This chain connects TRBV27 to TRBJ2-2; 8 nucleotides match TRBD2. CDR3 length equals 15 residues. V shed 6 bases and J 6 bases; nucleotides not matched to a gene: 9. Per germline, CDR1 MNHEY and CDR2 SMNVEV (reference sequence). The CDR3 sequence is CASRPGGRGAGELFF. The CDR3 nucleotides read TGTGCCAGCAGACCTGGGGGGCGGGGGGCCGGGGAGCTGTTTTTT.

With regard to this clone: Other DNA variants within this sample encode the same CDR3. The chain combines TRBV5-4 with TRBJ2-7, with 14 bases identical to TRBD2. CDR3 size: 14 residues. Germline CDR1 reads SGHNT; CDR2 reads YYREEE (reference sequence). Losses at the gene ends were 4 bases for V and 6 bases for J; bases not matched to a gene: 3. CDR3 sequence (DNA): TGTGCCAGCAGCCGAGGACTAGCGGGAGGCGAGCAGTACTTC. This sequence encodes CASSRGLAGGEQYF.

The rearrangement links TRBV5-1 to TRBJ2-7; the D gene is possibly TRBD2 (6 bases). V was clipped by 4 bases and J by 5 bases, with 19 bases between them. Looked up from germline, CDR1 is SGHRS and CDR2 is YFSETQ. The CDR3 is made up of 15 amino acids. The CDR3 DNA sequence: TGCGCCAGCAGCCCTGGAGGGAACGCTTTAAACGAGCAGTACTTC. It translates to CASSPGGNALNEQYF.

The chain recombines TRBV6-1 with TRBJ1-3; possibly TRBD1 for D (5 bases). Germline V CDR1 and CDR2: MNHNS, SASEGT. V was pared by 3 bases and J by 0 bases, with 12 bases between. The CDR3 covers 16 residues. CDR3 coding DNA: TGTGCCAGCAGTGATAAGACAGCATACTCTGGAAACACCATATATTTT. This translates into CASSDKTAYSGNTIYF.

J is TRBJ2-5 and V is TRBV7-9; unclear D gene. Germline CDR1 SEHNR, CDR2 FQNEAQ (reference sequence). V was trimmed by 5 bases and J by 0 bases, leaving 16 bases between them. This CDR3 spans 16 amino acids. The DNA of the CDR3 is TGTGCCAGCAGCCCCCCTGTCGGCGGCTACCAAGAGACCCAGTACTTC. Protein: CASSPPVGGYQETQYF. Together with reference TRBV7-9 and TRBJ2-5, the CDR3 gives the full variable domain: DTGVSQNPRHKITKRGQNVTFRCDPISEHNRLYWYRQTLGQGPEFLTYFQNEAQLEKSRLLSDRFSAERPKGSFSTLEIQRTEQGDSAMYLCASSPPVGGYQETQYFGPGTRLLVL.

The rearrangement joins TRBV6-1 to TRBJ2-5; 10 nucleotides line up with TRBD2. Germline V CDR1 and CDR2: MNHNS, SASEGT. J gave up 4 bases and V 6 bases, and 8 bases lay outside the gene matches. There are 15 residues in the CDR3. The CDR3 bases are TGTGCCAGCAGGACCACTAGCGGGGTAGGAGAGACCCAGTACTTC. Translating it yields CASRTTSGVGETQYF.

CDR3 bases: TGTGCCAGCAGTTCCCGGCCGGAGGCGGTCGAGCAGTACTTC. Protein sequence: CASSSRPEAVEQYF. V gene TRBV28 combines with J gene TRBJ2-7, with a tentative D call TRBD2 (5 bases). From germline, CDR1 is MDHEN and CDR2 SYDVKM. The CDR3 extends over 14 amino acids. V lost 4 bases to trimming and J lost 6 bases, with 16 bases between them.

The V gene is TRBV6-1, the J gene TRBJ2-1; the match to TRBD1 covers 9 bases. The CDR3 is 17 residues long. The V and J ends lost 4 bases and 4 bases, in that order; junction bases with no gene match: 11. In germline, CDR1 is MNHNS, CDR2 SASEGT. CDR3 sequence (DNA): TGTGCCAGCAGTGGGGGATCGGGACAGGGTTTTTACAATGAGCAGTTCTTC. It codes for CASSGGSGQGFYNEQFF.

The chain combines TRBV1 with TRBJ2-1; the D segment call TRBD2 is taken from the table without a DNA check. TRBV1 is annotated as a pseudogene. The CDR3 length is 16 residues. The CDR3 nucleotides read TGCACCAGCAGCCAAGTGGGAGGGCCGAGTTACAATGAGCAGTTCTTC. It translates to CTSSQVGGPSYNEQFF.

For the CDR3, the DNA is TGTGCCTGGGAGGGTCACAGTCCGGGCTATGGCTACACCTTC. Translation: CAWEGHSPGYGYTF. The chain carries TRBV30 and TRBJ1-2; D gene ambiguous. V lost 5 bases and J lost 4, with 17 bases in between. Germline CDR1 GTSNPN, CDR2 SVGIG (reference sequence). The CDR3 consists of 14 residues.

The chain is built from TRBV19 and TRBJ1-1, with D possibly TRBD1 on 6 matching bases. V lost 3 bases to trimming and J lost 4 bases, with 9 bases between them. The CDR3 loop spans 13 amino acids. The germline gives CDR1 LNHDA, CDR2 SQIVND (reference sequence). The DNA of the CDR3 is TGTGCCAGTAGTATGCAGGGGCCCACTGAAGCTTTCTTT. Protein product: CASSMQGPTEAFF.

The genes are TRBV19 and TRBJ2-3, with 9 bases identical to TRBD1. The germline V gene encodes CDR1 LNHDA and CDR2 SQIVND (reference sequence). After removal of 7 bases from V and 6 bases from J, the junction contained 5 bases not matched to a gene. CDR3 size: 13 residues. The chain's CDR3 is CASTGQGSDTQYF. The DNA of the CDR3 is TGTGCCAGTACGGGACAGGGATCGGATACGCAGTATTTT.

The J gene is TRBJ1-1, the V gene TRBV5-6; possible D gene TRBD1, 5 bases. The CDR3 totals 16 residues. Trimming shortened V by 4 bases and J by 10 bases, and 26 bases separated the two germline ends. From germline, CDR1 is SGHDT and CDR2 YYEEEE. CDR3 DNA: TGTGCCAGCAGCCGAGCCCCTGTTTCGACCCCCGGGGGAGCTTTCTTT. Its protein product is CASSRAPVSTPGGAFF. The full variable domain, with the rest looked up from reference TRBV5-6 and TRBJ1-1, is DAGVTQSPTHLIKTRGQQVTLRCSPKSGHDTVSWYQQALGQGPQFIFQYYEEEERQRGNFPDRFSGHQFPNYSSELNVNALLLGDSALYLCASSRAPVSTPGGAFFGQGTRLTVV.

As for this clone: The conserved final phenylalanine or tryptophan is absent from the CDR3, which likely points to a read error. The chain couples TRBV19 to TRBJ1-6; D remains ambiguous. The V end was cut by 3 bases, the J end by 8 bases, with 14 bases between. The germline V gene has CDR1 LNHDA and CDR2 SQIVND (reference sequence). The CDR3 has 15 residues. CDR3 sequence (DNA): TGTGCCAGTAGTATCCCGGTCCAACGGGATTCACCCCTCCACTTG. It is translated as CASSIPVQRDSPLHL.

The chain employs TRBV14 and TRBJ1-2; D not resolved. The CDR3 has 13 amino acids. CDR1 and CDR2 from the germline V gene are SGHDN and FVKESK. Trimming pared 3 bases from V and 4 bases from J, leaving 9 bases between. The CDR3 protein is CASSQDYSYGYTF. DNA for the CDR3: TGTGCCAGCAGCCAGGACTATTCCTATGGCTACACCTTC.

This chain joins TRBV15 and TRBJ2-5, with D perhaps TRBD2 (6 bases). Deletions cut 5 bases from V and 5 bases from J, with 12 bases between. This CDR3 contains 13 residues. Per the germline V gene, CDR1 is LNHNV and CDR2 is YYDKDF (reference sequence). The CDR3 nucleotides read TGTGCCACCAGCCGCGCGGGATGGGAGACCCAGTACTTC. Its translation is CATSRAGWETQYF.

The J gene is TRBJ1-4, the V gene TRBV15, with D uncertain. Trimming removed 2 bases at V and 2 bases at J, with 3 bases between. The CDR3 runs to 13 residues. Germline V lookup: CDR1 LNHNV, CDR2 YYDKDF (reference sequence). The DNA of the CDR3 is TGTGCCACCAGCAGATCGACTAATGAAAAACTGTTTTTT. Residues: CATSRSTNEKLFF.